This TCR beta chain originates from a study of blood T cell repertoires in COVID-19. Data came from immunoSEQ multiplex PCR; TCRdb stores just in-frame clones and leaves some out. The sample has fewer than 200,000 clones; about four fifths are singletons. This clone showed up just once. Input material: PBMCs or T cells enriched from blood (not recorded which). This TCR was recovered from a woman between 50 and 59 years old in a cohort exposed to, infected with or recovered from COVID-19 (not recorded which).

CDR3 in amino acids: CASSGGRAYTEAFF. The CDR3 DNA is TGTGCCAGCAGTGGGGGCAGGGCCTACACTGAAGCTTTCTTT. The rearrangement links TRBV6-4 to TRBJ1-1, with D possibly being TRBD1 (5 bases). The CDR3 contains 14 residues. CDR1 MRHNA and CDR2 SNTAGT come from the germline V gene. V was clipped by 4 bases and J by 3 bases, with 12 bases between them.